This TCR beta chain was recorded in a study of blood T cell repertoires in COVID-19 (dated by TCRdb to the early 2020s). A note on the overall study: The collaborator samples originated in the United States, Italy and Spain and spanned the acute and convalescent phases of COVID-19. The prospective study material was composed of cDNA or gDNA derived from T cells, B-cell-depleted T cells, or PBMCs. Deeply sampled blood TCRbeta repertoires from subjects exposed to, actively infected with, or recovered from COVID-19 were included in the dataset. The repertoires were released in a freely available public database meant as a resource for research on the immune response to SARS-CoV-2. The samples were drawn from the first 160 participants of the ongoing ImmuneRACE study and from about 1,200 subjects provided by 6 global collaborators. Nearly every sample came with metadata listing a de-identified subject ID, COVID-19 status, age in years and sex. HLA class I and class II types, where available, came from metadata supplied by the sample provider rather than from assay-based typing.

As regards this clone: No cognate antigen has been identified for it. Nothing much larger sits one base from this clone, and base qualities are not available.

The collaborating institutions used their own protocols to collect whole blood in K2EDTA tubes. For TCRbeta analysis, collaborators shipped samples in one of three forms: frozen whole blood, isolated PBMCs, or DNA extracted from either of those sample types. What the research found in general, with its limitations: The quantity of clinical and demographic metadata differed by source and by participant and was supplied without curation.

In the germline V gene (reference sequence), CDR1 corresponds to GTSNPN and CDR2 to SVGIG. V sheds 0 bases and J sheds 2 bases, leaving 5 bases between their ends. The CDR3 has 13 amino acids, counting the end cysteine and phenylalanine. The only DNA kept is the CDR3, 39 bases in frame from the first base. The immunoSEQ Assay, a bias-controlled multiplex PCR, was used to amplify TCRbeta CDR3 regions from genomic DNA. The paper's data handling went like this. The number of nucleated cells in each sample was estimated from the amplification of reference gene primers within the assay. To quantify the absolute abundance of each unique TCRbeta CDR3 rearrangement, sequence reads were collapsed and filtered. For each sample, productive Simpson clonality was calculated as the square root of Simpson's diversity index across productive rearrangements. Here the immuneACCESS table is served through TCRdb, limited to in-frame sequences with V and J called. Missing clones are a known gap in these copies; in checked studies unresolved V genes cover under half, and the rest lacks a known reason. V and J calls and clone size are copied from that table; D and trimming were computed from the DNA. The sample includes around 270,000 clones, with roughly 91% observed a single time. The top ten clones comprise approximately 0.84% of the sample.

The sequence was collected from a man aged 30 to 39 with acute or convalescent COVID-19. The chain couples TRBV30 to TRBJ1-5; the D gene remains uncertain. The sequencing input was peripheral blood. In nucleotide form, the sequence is TGTGCCTGGAGTGTACTGGGCAATCAGCCCCAGCATTTT. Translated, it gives CAWSVLGNQPQHF.